The entry below gives a single TCR beta chain sequence along with its context. TCRdb reprocessed the RT-PCR reads with MiXCR, giving one entry per CDR3 protein. The sample has around 570,000 distinct CDR3 sequences, 11% seen once. Trimming took 5 bases from V and 6 from J; bases not matched to a gene: 10. Germline lookup yields CDR1 SGHTA and CDR2 FQGNSA. This CDR3 is built from 16 residues. The data stem from a study of response to subunit inactivated influenza vaccine. The data also belong to a second study, concerning T cells expressing NK-cell markers. From that second work: TCR beta libraries carry UMIs added by 5'RACE template switching. Researchers got TCR beta repertoires out of sorted CD3+CD56+NKG2C+, CD3+CD56+NKG2C- and CD3+CD56-NKG2C+ T cells. In the group of eight sequenced donors, seven were HCMV-seropositive and one was seronegative. Uncertainty persisted over the HCMV specificity of expanded NKG2C+ T cell clones.

Sequencing was performed on PBMCs from blood, taken on the day of vaccination. The TCR comes from a man in his forties or fifties who received an inactivated influenza vaccine. V is TRBV7-2 and J is TRBJ2-1; TRBD2 agrees at 10 bases. Here the CDR3 DNA reads TGTGCCAGCAGCCTTAGACTAGCGGGTCCTCGCAATGAGCAGTTCTTC. It codes for CASSLRLAGPRNEQFF.